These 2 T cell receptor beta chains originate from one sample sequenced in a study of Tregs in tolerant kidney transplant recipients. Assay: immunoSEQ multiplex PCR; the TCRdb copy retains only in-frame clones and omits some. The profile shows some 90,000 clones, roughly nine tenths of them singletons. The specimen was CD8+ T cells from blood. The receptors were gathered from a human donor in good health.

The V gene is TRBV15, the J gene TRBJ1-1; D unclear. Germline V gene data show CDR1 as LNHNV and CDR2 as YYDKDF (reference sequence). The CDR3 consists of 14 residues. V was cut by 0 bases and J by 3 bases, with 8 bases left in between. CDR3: CATSREGGDTEAFF. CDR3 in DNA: TGTGCCACCAGCAGAGAAGGTGGGGACACTGAAGCTTTCTTT.

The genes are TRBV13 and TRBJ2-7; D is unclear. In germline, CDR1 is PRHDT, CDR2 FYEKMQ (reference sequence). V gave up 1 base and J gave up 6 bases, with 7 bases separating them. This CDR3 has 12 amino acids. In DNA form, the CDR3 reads TGTGCCAGCAGCTTAGCTGGGCCCGAGCAGTACTTC. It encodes CASSLAGPEQYF.